Shown below are 9 T cell receptor beta chains from a single sample sequenced in a study of T cells in Graves' hyperthyroidism and ophthalmopathy. RNA transcripts gave rise to amplified TCR beta CDR3 regions. Initially, a first-round RT-PCR of the TCR CDR3 employed the HTBI primer set. TCRdb redid the calling of the multiplex PCR reads with MiXCR, one entry per CDR3 protein. Here the sample spans about 290,000 distinct CDR3 sequences, approximately 16% being singletons. Material for sequencing was blood. Every receptor here comes from a young man with Graves' hyperthyroidism.

This clonotype was detected a few times. This chain joins TRBV27 and TRBJ2-7; no reliable D call. V lost 0 bases and J lost 2, with 8 bases in between. The CDR3 has 14 amino acids. Germline V gene lookup returns CDR1 MNHEY and CDR2 SMNVEV (reference sequence). The CDR3 DNA is TGTGCCAGCAGTTTATCGGCTGGTCCCTACGAGCAGTACTTC. Translating gives CASSLSAGPYEQYF.

This clonotype was observed at least ten times. The chain uses TRBV30 and TRBJ2-1, with 7 bases matching TRBD2. Trimming at V came to 0 bases and at J to 5 bases, leaving 1 base not matched to a gene. This CDR3 is 13 amino acids long. Germline assignment: CDR1 GTSNPN and CDR2 SVGIG (reference sequence). Here the CDR3 DNA reads TGTGCCTGGAGTGTAGGGACTAACAATGAGCAGTTCTTC. Protein product: CAWSVGTNNEQFF.

This clonotype was counted only a few times. The chain is built from TRBV19 and TRBJ1-4; D perhaps matches TRBD1 (6 bases). Germline-derived CDR1 and CDR2 are LNHDA and SQIVND (reference sequence). Trimming left V 4 bases short and J 3 bases short, with 15 bases between. CDR3 length: 16 amino acids. The CDR3 spells CASSTPRTAPNEKLFF. CDR3 nucleotide sequence: TGTGCCAGTAGTACCCCGAGGACAGCACCTAATGAAAAACTGTTTTTT. Using reference TRBV19 and TRBJ1-4 for the parts outside the CDR3, the full variable domain is DGGITQSPKYLFRKEGQNVTLSCEQNLNHDAMYWYRQDPGQGLRLIYYSQIVNDFQKGDIAEGYSVSREKKESFPLTVTSAQKNPTAFYLCASSTPRTAPNEKLFFGSGTQLSVL.

The chain recombines TRBV30 with TRBJ1-6; no firm D call. There are 15 residues in the CDR3. Trimming left V 0 bases short and J 2 bases short, with 8 bases between. Germline CDR1 GTSNPN, CDR2 SVGIG (reference sequence). CDR3 in DNA: TGTGCCTGGAGTGTTCCGGCGACCTATAATTCACCCCTCCACTTT. Protein product: CAWSVPATYNSPLHF.

This clonotype was detected only a few times. The J gene is TRBJ2-1, the V gene TRBV11-3, with 8 bases aligning to TRBD1. Germline values: CDR1 SGHNT, CDR2 YENEEA. Unmatched junction bases numbered 12, after V lost 6 bases and J lost 8 bases. CDR3 length: 15 amino acids. DNA for the CDR3: TGTGCCAGCAGTTACTCTTCAGACAGGGGCGATGAGCAGTTCTTC. Its protein is CASSYSSDRGDEQFF.

This clonotype was counted at least ten times. V gene TRBV28 combines with J gene TRBJ1-1; TRBD1 agrees at 8 bases. After removal of 7 bases from V and 5 bases from J, the junction contained 9 bases not matched to a gene. CDR1 and CDR2 from the germline V gene are MDHEN and SYDVKM. The CDR3 consists of 14 residues. The CDR3 sequence is CASNRDRGYTEAFF. CDR3 DNA: TGTGCCAGCAATAGAGACAGGGGTTATACTGAAGCTTTCTTT.

The chain is built from TRBV29-1 and TRBJ1-2; D unresolved. The V gene lost 1 base and the J gene lost 8 bases, with 14 bases spanning the gap. The germline gives CDR1 SQVTM, CDR2 ANQGSEA. This CDR3 comprises 13 residues. DNA for the CDR3: TGCAGCGTTGAAGTTACCACCTTGGGAGGCTACACCTTC. Translation gives CSVEVTTLGGYTF.

This clonotype was counted ten times or more. V usage is TRBV7-2 and J usage is TRBJ2-7; TRBD2 matches 11 bases. Germline V lookup: CDR1 SGHTA, CDR2 FQGNSA. The CDR3 is 14 amino acids. Losses at the gene ends were 5 bases for V and 6 bases for J; bases not matched to a gene: 6. The CDR3 loop is CASSVLAGAGEQYF. The CDR3 DNA follows: TGTGCCAGCAGCGTACTAGCGGGAGCGGGCGAGCAGTACTTC.

This clonotype came up many times. This chain uses TRBV12-3 or TRBV12-4 with TRBJ2-1; either TRBD1 or TRBD2 may fit D (7 bases each). V was clipped by 7 bases and J by 7 bases, with 20 bases between them. The CDR3 sequence is 15 residues long. In DNA form, the CDR3 reads TGTGCCAGCACCCCGAGGCAGGGGGGACTAAATGAGCAGTTCTTC. Amino acid sequence: CASTPRQGGLNEQFF.